This TCR beta chain was sequenced during a study of blood T cell repertoires in COVID-19. On the study more broadly: Researchers got acute and convalescent COVID-19 samples from the United States, Italy and Spain.

CDR1 LNHDA and CDR2 SQIVND come from the germline V gene (reference sequence). The CDR3 consists of 15 residues. Trimming removed 4 bases from V and 7 bases from J; junction bases left unmatched: 5. Assay used: immunoSEQ multiplex PCR; TCRdb lists only in-frame clones, some missing. The data show about 210,000 clones, about 83% seen once. Recruits, aged about 18 to 89 years, lived in 24 US areas. Self-reported history from a screening survey and questionnaire set each donor's cohort. Sample: PBMCs or T cells enriched from blood (not recorded which). The TCR was taken from a woman in her 30s who had been exposed to COVID-19. The chain couples TRBV19 to TRBJ1-6; 9 bases map to TRBD1. For the CDR3, the DNA is TGTGCCAGTAGTAGGGACAGGGACCGGAATTCACCCCTCCACTTT. Translated: CASSRDRDRNSPLHF.